The present T cell receptor (beta chain) was sequenced within a study of blood T cell repertoires in COVID-19. Study background: Acute and convalescent COVID-19 specimens originated in the United States, Italy and Spain. PBMCs, B-cell-depleted T cells, or T cells provided the cDNA or gDNA that made up the material.

Original processing methods: It was from reference gene primer amplification that nucleated cell counts were estimated. Assay: immunoSEQ multiplex PCR; the TCRdb copy retains only in-frame clones and omits some. The D gene and trimming were derived from the DNA, and the V and J assignments and clone size from that table. The table has 65,000 to 75,000 clones, roughly 87% seen once. CDR1 is MNHEY and CDR2 is SMNVEV in the germline V gene (reference sequence). The length of the CDR3 is 14 residues. V was shortened by 2 bases and J by 10 bases, with 15 bases between the two germline ends. The chain has TRBV27 and TRBJ1-5; D unclear. Sequencing used peripheral blood. This sequence originates from a woman between 50 and 59 years old with active COVID-19. The CDR3 DNA follows: TGTGCCAGCAGTTTACGGAGGAACCTAGGACCCCAGCATTTT. Translating it yields CASSLRRNLGPQHF.